These 14 T cell receptor beta chains were sequenced from one sample in a study of cytomegalovirus exposure and HLA in healthy donors. Repertoires were generated with immunoSEQ multiplex PCR, while TCRdb's copy carries only in-frame clones and drops some. The table shows 100,000 to 120,000 clones, with roughly 90% occurring only once. The sample taken for sequencing was PBMCs. The receptors stem from a woman aged 25 to 39 in good health and CMV-seropositive.

The chain has TRBV9 and TRBJ2-2; maybe TRBD1 (5 bases). The germline V gene has CDR1 SGDLS and CDR2 YYNGEE. This CDR3 has 16 amino acids. V gave up 4 bases and J gave up 2 bases, with 15 bases separating them. This CDR3 is CASSPPSRANTGELFF. DNA for the CDR3: TGTGCCAGCAGCCCCCCCAGCAGGGCAAACACCGGGGAGCTGTTTTTT.

This rearrangement joins TRBV28 to TRBJ2-3; 8 bases are shared with TRBD2. The junction had 7 bases not matched to a gene; V was cut back by 4 bases and J by 4 bases. The CDR3 is made up of 15 amino acids. Looked up from germline, CDR1 is MDHEN and CDR2 is SYDVKM. Written as DNA, the CDR3 is TGTGCCAGCAGTTACCCGAGCGGGAGTGCAGATACGCAGTATTTT. Amino acid sequence: CASSYPSGSADTQYF.

The chain employs TRBV18 and TRBJ1-1; possible D gene TRBD1, 5 bases. Germline values: CDR1 KGHSH, CDR2 LQKENI. V was clipped by 3 bases and J by 1 base, with 21 bases between them. This CDR3 has 18 amino acids. CDR3 residues: CASSPRDKTGLRNTEAFF. The CDR3 coding sequence is TGTGCCAGCTCACCCAGAGATAAAACGGGACTGAGGAACACTGAAGCTTTCTTT. Filled out from reference TRBV18 and TRBJ1-1, the complete variable domain reads NAGVMQNPRHLVRRRGQEARLRCSPMKGHSHVYWYRQLPEEGLKFMVYLQKENIIDESGMPKERFSAEFPKEGPSILRIQQVVRGDSAAYFCASSPRDKTGLRNTEAFFGQGTRLTVV.

This clone has only a few counts. This chain uses TRBV29-1 with TRBJ2-1; 7 bases fit TRBD2. The J segment lost 7 bases and the V segment lost 4 bases, leaving 7 bases of the junction unmatched. Germline assignment: CDR1 SQVTM and CDR2 ANQGSEA. The length of the CDR3 is 13 residues. CDR3 sequence reads: CSVVSGFRNEQFF. In DNA, the CDR3 is TGCAGCGTTGTTAGCGGGTTTCGAAATGAGCAGTTCTTC.

The V and J genes are TRBV9 and TRBJ2-3, with 8 positions matching TRBD2. CDR3 size: 15 residues. J gave up 3 bases and V 2 bases, and 5 bases lay outside the gene matches. Germline CDR1 reads SGDLS; CDR2 reads YYNGEE. The CDR3 protein is CASSVGAGETDTQYF. The DNA for the CDR3 is TGTGCCAGCAGCGTTGGAGCGGGGGAGACAGATACGCAGTATTTT. The full variable domain, its missing parts supplied by reference TRBV9 and TRBJ2-3, is DSGVTQTPKHLITATGQRVTLRCSPRSGDLSVYWYQQSLDQGLQFLIQYYNGEERAKGNILERFSAQQFPDLHSELNLSSLELGDSALYFCASSVGAGETDTQYFGPGTRLTVL.

This clone came up once. The chain combines TRBV30 with TRBJ2-2; D is ambiguous. The V end lost 1 base, the J end lost 0 bases, and 6 bases lay between the germline ends. Germline CDR1 and CDR2: GTSNPN and SVGIG (reference sequence). The CDR3 is made up of 14 amino acids. CDR3 nucleotide sequence: TGTGCCTGGAGTGGTCTAGCGAACACCGGGGAGCTGTTTTTT. Translating it yields CAWSGLANTGELFF.

The chain employs TRBV28 and TRBJ2-7; the match to TRBD1 covers 8 bases. Per germline, CDR1 MDHEN and CDR2 SYDVKM. The CDR3 totals 19 residues. V shed 6 bases, J shed 0 bases, and the junction held 19 bases outside the gene matches. Here the CDR3 DNA reads TGTGCCAGCAGACACCGTACCGACAGGGGCCCCAGGTCCTCCTACGAGCAGTACTTC. Amino acids: CASRHRTDRGPRSSYEQYF.

The chain uses TRBV9 and TRBJ1-6, with D perhaps matching TRBD1 (5 bases). The CDR3 sequence is 14 residues long. V lost 0 bases and J lost 6, with 7 bases in between. Germline CDR1 reads SGDLS; CDR2 reads YYNGEE. CDR3 loop: CASSVVDTNSPLHF. CDR3 sequence (DNA): TGTGCCAGCAGCGTAGTGGACACTAATTCACCCCTCCACTTT.

This clone was seen once. The chain is built from TRBV7-2 and TRBJ2-1; the match to TRBD2 covers 8 bases. CDR1 is SGHTA, CDR2 FQGNSA, per germline. With 3 bases clipped from V and 6 bases from J, the junction kept 10 bases outside the gene matches. This CDR3 is built from 16 residues. In DNA, the CDR3 is TGTGCCAGCAGCTTCAGGGTCGGGGGGGCGATCAATGAGCAGTTCTTC. Translation gives CASSFRVGGAINEQFF.

For this clone: In the same sample, other DNA sequences code for this CDR3. The V gene is TRBV4-1, the J gene TRBJ2-5; D is uncertain. The CDR3 sequence is 14 residues long. V was pared by 1 base and J by 5 bases, with 11 bases between. In germline, CDR1 is MGHRA, CDR2 YSYEKL. The CDR3 sequence is CASSQVPGGETQYF. CDR3 DNA sequence: TGCGCCAGCAGCCAAGTACCGGGTGGGGAGACCCAGTACTTC.

This clone was seen once. V and J are TRBV28 and TRBJ1-3, with a weak D call TRBD1 (6 bases). CDR3 length equals 17 residues. Germline V CDR1 and CDR2: MDHEN, SYDVKM. V lost 1 base, J lost 0 bases, and 13 bases lay in between. The CDR3 coding sequence is TGTGCCAGCAGTTTATTGACGGGACATAGCTCTGGAAACACCATATATTTT. Translated: CASSLLTGHSSGNTIYF.

The chain carries TRBV6-6 and TRBJ2-3, with TRBD2 identical over 7 bases. CDR1 and CDR2 from the germline V gene are MNHNY and SVGAGI (reference sequence). This CDR3 has 13 amino acids. The junction had 2 bases not matched to a gene; V was cut back by 6 bases and J by 2 bases. This CDR3 is CASSGLVTDTQYF. CDR3 nucleotide sequence: TGTGCCAGCAGCGGACTAGTCACAGATACGCAGTATTTT.

The chain employs TRBV19 and TRBJ1-5; 9 nucleotides match TRBD1. Germline assignment: CDR1 LNHDA and CDR2 SQIVND (reference sequence). V shed 8 bases, J shed 2 bases, and the junction held 7 bases outside the gene matches. The CDR3 sequence is 15 residues long. The CDR3 region is CASEQGASGNQPQHF. Written as DNA, the CDR3 is TGTGCCAGTGAACAGGGGGCGAGTGGCAATCAGCCCCAGCATTTT.

The rearrangement uses TRBV28 and TRBJ2-1; D is possibly TRBD2 (7 bases). The CDR3 runs to 14 residues. Germline lookup yields CDR1 MDHEN and CDR2 SYDVKM. The V and J ends lost 1 base and 10 bases respectively, with 14 bases between them. The chain's CDR3 is CASSLSGGQIEQFF. CDR3 DNA: TGTGCCAGCAGTTTATCCGGGGGGCAGATCGAGCAGTTCTTC.